These 10 T cell receptor beta chains came from one sample sequenced in a study of T cells in Graves' hyperthyroidism and ophthalmopathy. RNA transcripts gave rise to amplified TCR beta CDR3 regions. An initial round of RT-PCR targeting the TCR CDR3 relied on the HTBI primer set. TCRdb ran MiXCR on the multiplex PCR reads and lists one entry per CDR3 protein. The data contain 600,000 or so distinct CDR3 sequences, about 43% of them singletons. Sequencing was carried out using peripheral blood or thyroid tissue (not recorded which). The receptors come from a woman between 18 and 29 years old with Graves' hyperthyroidism.

This clonotype was counted ten times or more. The rearrangement uses TRBV2 and TRBJ1-1, with D tentatively TRBD1 (6 bases). V lost 6 bases, J lost 4 bases, and 15 bases lay in between. The germline V gene has CDR1 SNHLY and CDR2 FYNNEI. The CDR3 length is 14 residues. The CDR3 loop is CASRIREGGTEAFF. As DNA, the CDR3 is TGTGCCAGCAGAATCAGGGAGGGGGGCACTGAAGCTTTCTTT. Full variable domain (missing parts from reference TRBV2 and TRBJ1-1): EPEVTQTPSHQVTQMGQEVILRCVPISNHLYFYWYRQILGQKVEFLVSFYNNEISEKSEIFDDQFSVERPDGSNFTLKIRSTKLEDSAMYFCASRIREGGTEAFFGQGTRLTVV.

This clonotype appeared a few times. This chain joins TRBV7-2 and TRBJ1-5; D uncertain. The germline CDR1 and CDR2 sequences are SGHTA and FQGNSA. Trimming removed 5 bases from V and 7 bases from J, with 12 bases in between. There are 13 residues in the CDR3. The CDR3 protein is CASSPSDGQPQHF. The CDR3 DNA sequence: TGTGCCAGCAGCCCCTCCGACGGCCAGCCCCAGCATTTT.

The sample holds a few counts of this clonotype. This may come from a read error, since a much larger clone is one base off. The chain uses TRBV15 and TRBJ1-1; TRBD1 matches at 8 bases. The CDR3 loop spans 12 amino acids. V was clipped by 8 bases and J by 1 base; unmatched bases: 0. Germline loops: CDR1 LNHNV, CDR2 YYDKDF (reference sequence). CDR3 region: CATGTGNTEAFF. The CDR3 DNA is TGTGCCACCGGGACAGGGAACACTGAAGCTTTCTTT.

This clonotype was observed a handful of times. This chain links TRBV5-1 with TRBJ1-1; D is unclear. The V and J ends lost 4 bases and 2 bases respectively, with 9 bases between them. The CDR3 sequence is 13 residues long. Germline CDR1 SGHRS, CDR2 YFSETQ. CDR3 protein: CASSAAPNTEAFF. The CDR3 DNA sequence: TGCGCCAGCAGCGCGGCACCAAACACTGAAGCTTTCTTT.

The rearrangement links TRBV7-9 to TRBJ2-5, with D perhaps TRBD1 (5 bases). The CDR3 has 14 amino acids. V lost 5 bases and J 5 bases, leaving 15 bases between the germline ends. The germline V gene encodes CDR1 SEHNR and CDR2 FQNEAQ (reference sequence). CDR3 nucleotides: TGTGCCAGCAGCCAAGATCTCCCAGGGGAGACCCAGTACTTC. Encoded protein: CASSQDLPGETQYF.

The chain is built from TRBV10-3 and TRBJ1-1; D uncertain. The length of the CDR3 is 13 residues. Per germline, CDR1 ENHRY and CDR2 SYGVKD. V was trimmed by 3 bases and J by 11 bases, leaving 16 bases between them. This CDR3 is CAISEEAAVMAFF. The CDR3 region has the DNA TGTGCCATCAGTGAAGAGGCTGCTGTAATGGCTTTCTTT.

The chain joins TRBV13 to TRBJ1-3; unclear D gene. Per the germline V gene, CDR1 is PRHDT and CDR2 is FYEKMQ (reference sequence). The CDR3 spans 15 residues. V lost 5 bases and J lost 0, with 11 bases in between. The CDR3 loop reads CASSRRIASGNTIYF. The CDR3 coding sequence is TGTGCCAGCAGCCGACGTATTGCCTCTGGAAACACCATATATTTT.

This clonotype was counted at least ten times. The V call is TRBV7-3, the J call TRBJ1-2; D call uncertain. Germline assignment: CDR1 SGHTA and CDR2 FQGTGA. V lost 9 bases, J lost 7 bases, and 9 bases lay in between. This CDR3 spans 10 amino acids. This CDR3 reads CARFCIGYTF. For the CDR3, the DNA is TGTGCCAGATTTTGCATTGGCTACACCTTC.

This clonotype was recorded a few times. The CDR3 loop reads CASSNGQGGGEQYF. The CDR3 nucleotides read TGTGCCAGCAGCAACGGACAGGGCGGAGGCGAGCAGTACTTC. The rearrangement joins TRBV7-2 to TRBJ2-7, with 8 bases matching TRBD1. Germline V gene lookup returns CDR1 SGHTA and CDR2 FQGNSA. V shed 5 bases, J shed 6 bases, and the junction held 9 bases outside the gene matches. There are 14 residues in the CDR3.

This clonotype was seen at least ten times. The chain recombines TRBV24-1 with TRBJ1-4; TRBD1 might be the D (5 bases). Looked up from germline, CDR1 is KGHDR and CDR2 is SFDVKD. The germline V and J ends were trimmed by 4 bases and 8 bases, with 19 bases remaining between them. This CDR3 is built from 16 residues. The CDR3 loop is CATSDHQGGAPEKLFF. The CDR3 bases are TGTGCCACCAGTGACCATCAGGGAGGGGCGCCGGAAAAACTGTTTTTT.